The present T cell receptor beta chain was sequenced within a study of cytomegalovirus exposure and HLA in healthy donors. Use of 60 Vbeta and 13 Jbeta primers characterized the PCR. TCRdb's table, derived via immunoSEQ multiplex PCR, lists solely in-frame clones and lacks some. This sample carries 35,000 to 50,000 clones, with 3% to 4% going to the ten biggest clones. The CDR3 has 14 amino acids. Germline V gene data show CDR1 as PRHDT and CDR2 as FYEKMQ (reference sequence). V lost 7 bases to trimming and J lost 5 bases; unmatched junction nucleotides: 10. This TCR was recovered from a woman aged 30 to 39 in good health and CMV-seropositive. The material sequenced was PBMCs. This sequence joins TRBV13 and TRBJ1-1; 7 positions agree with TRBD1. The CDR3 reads CASKMDRLGTEAFF. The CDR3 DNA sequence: TGTGCCAGCAAAATGGACAGGCTGGGGACTGAAGCTTTCTTT. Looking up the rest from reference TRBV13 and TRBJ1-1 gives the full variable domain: AAGVIQSPRHLIKEKRETATLKCYPIPRHDTVYWYQQGPGQDPQFLISFYEKMQSDKGSIPDRFSAQQFSDYHSELNMSSLELGDSALYFCASKMDRLGTEAFFGQGTRLTVV.